Listed below are T cell receptor beta chains from one sample, sequenced in a study of beta chain features in type 1 diabetes. Clones were read by immunoSEQ multiplex PCR, and TCRdb kept only the in-frame ones, dropping some. Here the sample spans 250,000 to 300,000 clones, less than 30% being singletons. Sequencing input: naive CD4+ T cells from blood. These receptor sequences come from a woman aged 30 to 39 with type 1 diabetes. The CDR3 runs from the conserved cysteine through the conserved F or W. Fields, in order: J gene, D gene, clone size, V gene, CDR3 protein, CDR3 DNA. The D gene is left open where the match is weak. Not all rows give a size; the values are once, few, many and, for expanded clones, a class.

j_call: TRBJ2-2
d_call: -
clone_size: -
v_call: TRBV30
cdr3_aa: CAWSVRGNTGELFF
cdr3_nt: TGTGCCTGGAGTGTCCGAGGGAACACCGGGGAGCTGTTTTTT

j_call: TRBJ2-3
d_call: -
clone_size: few
v_call: TRBV28
cdr3_aa: CASSLIGGSTDTQYF
cdr3_nt: TGTGCCAGCAGTTTAATCGGCGGGAGCACAGATACGCAGTATTTT

j_call: TRBJ2-7
d_call: -
clone_size: few
v_call: TRBV18
cdr3_aa: CASSPGQSLSEQYF
cdr3_nt: TGTGCCAGCTCACCCGGACAGTCTTTGAGCGAGCAGTACTTC

j_call: TRBJ2-7
d_call: -
clone_size: few
v_call: TRBV14
cdr3_aa: CASRDRLLDEQYF
cdr3_nt: TGTGCCAGCAGGGACAGACTTTTGGACGAGCAGTACTTC

j_call: TRBJ2-7
d_call: TRBD2
clone_size: -
v_call: TRBV28
cdr3_aa: CASSPPSGRNEQYF
cdr3_nt: TGTGCCAGCAGTCCACCTAGCGGTCGTAACGAGCAGTACTTC

j_call: TRBJ2-5
d_call: -
clone_size: few
v_call: TRBV7-9
cdr3_aa: CASDIGSQETQYF
cdr3_nt: TGTGCCAGCGACATCGGCAGCCAAGAGACCCAGTACTTC

j_call: TRBJ1-1
d_call: -
clone_size: -
v_call: TRBV30
cdr3_aa: CAWSNQRGSEAFF
cdr3_nt: TGTGCCTGGAGTAACCAGAGGGGGAGTGAAGCTTTCTTT

j_call: TRBJ1-1
d_call: -
clone_size: few
v_call: TRBV5-1
cdr3_aa: CASSLAGDTEAFF
cdr3_nt: TGCGCCAGCAGCTTGGCCGGGGACACTGAAGCTTTCTTT

j_call: TRBJ2-5
d_call: TRBD1
clone_size: few
v_call: TRBV5-1
cdr3_aa: CASSLQGSETQYF
cdr3_nt: TGCGCCAGCAGCTTACAGGGGTCGGAGACCCAGTACTTC

j_call: TRBJ2-3
d_call: TRBD2
clone_size: few
v_call: TRBV14
cdr3_aa: CASSRIVGAGSYTQYF
cdr3_nt: TGTGCCAGCAGCCGCATTGTTGGAGCGGGGAGCTATACGCAGTATTTT

j_call: TRBJ2-1
d_call: -
clone_size: -
v_call: TRBV5-4
cdr3_aa: CASSFGASYNEQFF
cdr3_nt: TGTGCCAGCAGCTTTGGTGCCAGTTACAATGAGCAGTTCTTC

j_call: TRBJ2-3
d_call: -
clone_size: -
v_call: TRBV10-3
cdr3_aa: CAIRPGPPGPTGDTQYF
cdr3_nt: TGTGCCATCAGGCCCGGGCCCCCAGGGCCCACTGGGGATACGCAGTATTTT

j_call: TRBJ1-1
d_call: -
clone_size: -
v_call: TRBV19
cdr3_aa: CASTPRQNTEAFF
cdr3_nt: TGTGCCAGTACCCCGCGGCAGAACACTGAAGCTTTCTTT

j_call: TRBJ1-1
d_call: -
clone_size: -
v_call: TRBV5-1
cdr3_aa: CASSLRDYGTEAFF
cdr3_nt: TGCGCCAGCAGCTTACGGGACTATGGCACTGAAGCTTTCTTT

j_call: TRBJ1-2
d_call: TRBD1
clone_size: -
v_call: TRBV30
cdr3_aa: CAWSVWDRGHYGYTF
cdr3_nt: TGTGCCTGGAGTGTATGGGACAGGGGGCACTATGGCTACACCTTC

j_call: TRBJ1-1
d_call: -
clone_size: -
v_call: TRBV5-6
cdr3_aa: CASSLGMNTEAFF
cdr3_nt: TGTGCCAGCAGCCTCGGGATGAACACTGAAGCTTTCTTT

j_call: TRBJ2-3
d_call: -
clone_size: few
v_call: TRBV5-6
cdr3_aa: CASSLRIGADTQYF
cdr3_nt: TGTGCCAGCAGCTTGCGGATCGGGGCAGATACGCAGTATTTT

j_call: TRBJ2-2
d_call: TRBD2
clone_size: -
v_call: TRBV30
cdr3_aa: CAKKETSGRRNTGELFF
cdr3_nt: TGTGCCAAGAAGGAGACTAGCGGGAGAAGGAACACCGGGGAGCTGTTTTTT

j_call: TRBJ2-7
d_call: -
clone_size: -
v_call: TRBV14
cdr3_aa: CASSQVNSYEQYF
cdr3_nt: TGTGCCAGCAGCCAAGTTAACAGCTACGAGCAGTACTTC

j_call: TRBJ1-2
d_call: TRBD1
clone_size: -
v_call: TRBV7-8
cdr3_aa: CASSVGTLGQGSNYGYTF
cdr3_nt: TGTGCCAGCAGCGTAGGGACCCTGGGACAGGGCAGCAACTATGGCTACACCTTC

j_call: TRBJ2-1
d_call: -
clone_size: -
v_call: TRBV7-9
cdr3_aa: CASSYEQGSYNEQFF
cdr3_nt: TGTGCCAGCAGCTACGAACAGGGATCCTACAATGAGCAGTTCTTC

j_call: TRBJ2-3
d_call: TRBD1
clone_size: -
v_call: TRBV2
cdr3_aa: CASRRTLDRVTQYF
cdr3_nt: TGTGCCAGCAGGCGCACACTCGACAGGGTTACGCAGTATTTT

j_call: TRBJ2-6
d_call: -
clone_size: few
v_call: TRBV25-1
cdr3_aa: CASSEGSSGANVLTF
cdr3_nt: TGTGCCAGCAGTGAAGGGAGCTCTGGGGCCAACGTCCTGACTTTC

j_call: TRBJ2-7
d_call: TRBD1
clone_size: few
v_call: TRBV29-1
cdr3_aa: CSVIGGPEQYF
cdr3_nt: TGCAGCGTTATAGGGGGCCCTGAGCAGTACTTC

j_call: TRBJ2-7
d_call: -
clone_size: few
v_call: TRBV30
cdr3_aa: CAWSVQYRSYEQYF
cdr3_nt: TGTGCCTGGAGTGTACAGTACAGGTCCTACGAGCAGTACTTC

j_call: TRBJ2-3
d_call: -
clone_size: few
v_call: TRBV30
cdr3_aa: CAWSFRTDTQYF
cdr3_nt: TGTGCCTGGAGCTTTCGCACAGATACGCAGTATTTT

j_call: TRBJ2-7
d_call: TRBD2
clone_size: -
v_call: TRBV5-1
cdr3_aa: CASSLALAGSYEQYF
cdr3_nt: TGCGCCAGCAGCTTGGCGCTAGCGGGCTCCTACGAGCAGTACTTC

j_call: TRBJ1-1
d_call: -
clone_size: -
v_call: TRBV27
cdr3_aa: CASRPQGRTEAFF
cdr3_nt: TGTGCCAGCAGACCCCAGGGTCGCACTGAAGCTTTCTTT

j_call: TRBJ2-7
d_call: -
clone_size: few
v_call: TRBV5-1
cdr3_aa: CASSLDQTLYEQYF
cdr3_nt: TGCGCCAGCAGCTTGGATCAGACTCTTTACGAGCAGTACTTC

j_call: TRBJ1-2
d_call: -
clone_size: few
v_call: TRBV5-1
cdr3_aa: CASSGGGGYGYTF
cdr3_nt: TGCGCCAGCTCCGGGGGGGGCGGCTATGGCTACACCTTC

j_call: TRBJ2-1
d_call: TRBD2
clone_size: few
v_call: TRBV27
cdr3_aa: CASSQAGAVTKEQFF
cdr3_nt: TGTGCCAGCAGTCAAGCGGGAGCTGTGACTAAGGAGCAGTTCTTC

j_call: TRBJ2-7
d_call: TRBD2
clone_size: -
v_call: TRBV20-1
cdr3_aa: CSAGGLDEQYF
cdr3_nt: TGCAGTGCTGGCGGACTAGACGAGCAGTACTTC

j_call: TRBJ2-1
d_call: -
clone_size: -
v_call: TRBV25-1
cdr3_aa: CASRGGVGTEQFF
cdr3_nt: TGTGCCAGCAGGGGAGGTGTGGGGACTGAGCAGTTCTTC

j_call: TRBJ2-7
d_call: TRBD2
clone_size: -
v_call: TRBV18
cdr3_aa: CASSPGLAGSYEQYF
cdr3_nt: TGTGCCAGCTCACCCGGACTAGCGGGCTCCTACGAGCAGTACTTC

j_call: TRBJ2-7
d_call: TRBD1
clone_size: few
v_call: TRBV4-1
cdr3_aa: CASSHTRDRDQQYF
cdr3_nt: TGCGCCAGCAGCCACACCCGGGACAGGGACCAGCAGTACTTC

j_call: TRBJ1-2
d_call: -
clone_size: few
v_call: TRBV7-9
cdr3_aa: CASSLALFYGYTF
cdr3_nt: TGTGCCAGCAGCTTAGCGCTATTCTATGGCTACACCTTC

j_call: TRBJ2-2
d_call: TRBD1
clone_size: -
v_call: TRBV13
cdr3_aa: CASSQLTGGYAGELFF
cdr3_nt: TGTGCCAGCAGCCAACTGACAGGGGGCTACGCCGGGGAGCTGTTTTTT

j_call: TRBJ1-4
d_call: TRBD1
clone_size: -
v_call: TRBV30
cdr3_aa: CAWEQGATNEKLFF
cdr3_nt: TGTGCCTGGGAACAGGGGGCAACTAATGAAAAACTGTTTTTT

j_call: TRBJ2-7
d_call: -
clone_size: -
v_call: TRBV14
cdr3_aa: CASSRLRDLVYEQYF
cdr3_nt: TGTGCCAGCAGCCGGCTCAGAGACTTAGTCTACGAGCAGTACTTC

j_call: TRBJ1-1
d_call: TRBD1
clone_size: few
v_call: TRBV28
cdr3_aa: CASSLGGTGVEAFF
cdr3_nt: TGTGCCAGCAGTTTGGGAGGGACAGGGGTTGAAGCTTTCTTT

j_call: TRBJ2-1
d_call: -
clone_size: -
v_call: TRBV5-1
cdr3_aa: CASSLRSGSYNEQFF
cdr3_nt: TGCGCCAGCAGCTTGAGAAGCGGCTCCTACAATGAGCAGTTCTTC